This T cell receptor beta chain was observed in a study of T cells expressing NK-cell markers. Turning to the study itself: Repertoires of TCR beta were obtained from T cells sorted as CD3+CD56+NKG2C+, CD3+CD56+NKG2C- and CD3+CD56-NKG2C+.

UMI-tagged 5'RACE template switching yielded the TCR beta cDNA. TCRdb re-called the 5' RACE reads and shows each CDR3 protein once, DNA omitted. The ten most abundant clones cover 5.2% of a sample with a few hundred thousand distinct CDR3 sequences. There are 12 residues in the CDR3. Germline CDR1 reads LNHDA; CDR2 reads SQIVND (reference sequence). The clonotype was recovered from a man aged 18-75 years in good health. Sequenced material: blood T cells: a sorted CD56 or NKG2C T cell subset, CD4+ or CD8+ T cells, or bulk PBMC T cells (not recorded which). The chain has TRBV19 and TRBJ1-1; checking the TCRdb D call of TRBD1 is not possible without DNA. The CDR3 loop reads CASRTAGGEAFF.